A single sample gave rise to the 26 T cell receptor beta chains below, sequenced in a study of post-analysis software for immune sequencing data. Presence of unique molecular identifiers characterized the TCR beta cDNA libraries. TCRdb ran MiXCR on the PCR reads and lists one entry per CDR3 protein. The table shows hundreds of thousands of distinct CDR3 sequences, with approximately 53% occurring only once. Regarding the study as a whole: Relative to controls, patients had about five TRBV segments at higher frequency, with TRBV5-6, TRBV5-1 and TRBV20-1 among these.

What these receptors recognize is not known. What was sequenced was blood. The source is a girl aged 10-17 years with multiple sclerosis.

J is TRBJ2-3 and V is TRBV20-1; D gene ambiguous. CDR3 length: 12 amino acids. Trimming left V 4 bases short and J 4 bases short, with 9 bases between. Germline V gene lookup returns CDR1 DFQATT and CDR2 SNEGSKA (reference sequence). CDR3 protein: CSANSGADTQYF. In nucleotides, the CDR3 is TGCAGTGCTAATTCTGGGGCAGATACGCAGTATTTT.

This chain uses TRBV5-1 with TRBJ2-5; 8 nucleotides match TRBD1. Near its end, the DNA agrees better with TRBJ2-7, so the J call may be wrong. This CDR3 is 14 amino acids long. CDR1 and CDR2 (germline): SGHRS, YFSETQ. In nucleotides, the CDR3 is TGCGCCAGCAGCAACCGGGACAGGTACCACGAGCAGTACTTC. Its protein is CASSNRDRYHEQYF.

This clonotype was detected a few times. The gene calls are TRBV6-5 and TRBJ1-4, with a possible D match to TRBD1 (5 bases). CDR1 MNHEY and CDR2 SVGAGI come from the germline V gene. The CDR3 totals 14 residues. V lost 8 bases, J lost 8 bases, and 18 bases lay in between. The CDR3 is CASLEPGPREKLFF. CDR3 nucleotides: TGTGCCAGCCTCGAACCGGGACCGCGGGAAAAACTGTTTTTT.

The chain joins TRBV20-1 to TRBJ2-1; 8 bases align to TRBD2. Germline V gene data show CDR1 as DFQATT and CDR2 as SNEGSKA (reference sequence). Germline trimming cut 2 bases from V and 3 bases from J; bases unmatched to any gene: 6. The CDR3 loop spans 15 amino acids. In nucleotides, the CDR3 is TGCAGTGCTAGAAGCGGGAGCAAGAACTACAATGAGCAGTTCTTC. It specifies CSARSGSKNYNEQFF.

In its sample, this clonotype was seen a few times. The chain has TRBV20-1 and TRBJ1-2; TRBD1 matches 9 bases. J gave up 4 bases and V 3 bases, and 6 bases lay outside the gene matches. Per germline, CDR1 DFQATT and CDR2 SNEGSKA (reference sequence). There are 14 residues in the CDR3. In DNA form, the CDR3 reads TGCAGTGCTAGGTTCCGGGACAGGGCCTATGGCTACACCTTC. This translates into CSARFRDRAYGYTF.

The rearrangement links TRBV5-1 to TRBJ1-2, with 10 bases identical to TRBD1. In germline, CDR1 is SGHRS, CDR2 YFSETQ. This CDR3 has 14 amino acids. Trimming removed 5 bases from V and 7 bases from J; junction bases left unmatched: 8. In DNA, the CDR3 is TGCGCCAGCAGTTCCGACAGGGGGCTGTTTGGCTACACCTTC. Protein sequence: CASSSDRGLFGYTF. The full variable domain, completed using reference TRBV5-1 and TRBJ1-2, is KAGVTQTPRYLIKTRGQQVTLSCSPISGHRSVSWYQQTPGQGLQFLFEYFSETQRNKGNFPGRFSGRQFSNSRSEMNVSTLELGDSALYLCASSSDRGLFGYTFGSGTRLTVV.

The V gene is TRBV19, the J gene TRBJ2-6, with a possible D match to TRBD2 (6 bases). The CDR3 runs to 19 residues. Germline V CDR1 and CDR2: LNHDA, SQIVND (reference sequence). The V and J ends lost 5 bases and 0 bases respectively, with 20 bases between them. The CDR3 nucleotides are TGTGCCAGTAGTGTTCGGGACTCCACGGGGAGCTCTGGGGCCAACGTCCTGACTTTC. Residues: CASSVRDSTGSSGANVLTF.

The chain employs TRBV20-1 and TRBJ1-4; 7 bases map to TRBD1. With V trimmed by 0 bases and J by 5 bases, 12 bases remained unmatched. Per germline, CDR1 DFQATT and CDR2 SNEGSKA (reference sequence). The CDR3 extends over 17 amino acids. CDR3 nucleotides: TGCAGTGCTAGAGATCGATGGGAGACAGGGAGGAATGAAAAACTGTTTTTT. Encoded protein: CSARDRWETGRNEKLFF.

The chain employs TRBV20-1 and TRBJ1-2, with 11 bases lining up with TRBD1. Germline trimming cut 5 bases from V and 5 bases from J; bases unmatched to any gene: 10. Germline-derived CDR1 and CDR2 are DFQATT and SNEGSKA (reference sequence). The CDR3 spans 15 residues. This CDR3 is CSAWPSDRGPYGYTF. CDR3 sequence (DNA): TGCAGTGCTTGGCCTTCGGACAGGGGGCCTTATGGCTACACCTTC.

This clonotype has a handful of counts. The CDR3 DNA follows: TGTGCCAGCAGACTGGACACAGATACGCAGTATTTT. It is translated as CASRLDTDTQYF. The V call is TRBV5-6, the J call TRBJ2-3, with unresolved D. The CDR3 totals 12 residues. The germline V and J ends were trimmed by 5 bases and 2 bases, with 6 bases remaining between them. Germline V CDR1 and CDR2: SGHDT, YYEEEE.

In DNA form, the CDR3 reads TGTGCCAGCAGGAACCGGGACAGGGACTACGAGCAGTACTTC. It specifies CASRNRDRDYEQYF. V and J are TRBV6-5 and TRBJ2-7, with TRBD1 identical over 9 bases. This CDR3 is built from 14 residues. The germline V gene encodes CDR1 MNHEY and CDR2 SVGAGI. After removal of 6 bases from V and 3 bases from J, the junction contained 6 bases not matched to a gene.

The rearrangement joins TRBV20-1 to TRBJ2-3; tentative D call: TRBD2 (7 bases). Trimming took 0 bases from V and 1 from J, leaving 14 bases between them. Germline V lookup: CDR1 DFQATT, CDR2 SNEGSKA (reference sequence). The CDR3 totals 16 residues. The CDR3 is CSARDLWGGRTDTQYF. The CDR3 DNA sequence: TGCAGTGCTAGAGATCTTTGGGGGGGGCGCACAGATACGCAGTATTTT.

The chain is built from TRBV6-5 and TRBJ1-1; D perhaps matches TRBD1 (5 bases). V lost 8 bases, J lost 5 bases, and 12 bases lay in between. This CDR3 is built from 12 residues. Germline V gives CDR1 MNHEY, CDR2 SVGAGI. The CDR3 bases are TGTGCCAGCGTGGGGCTCAAGACTGAAGCTTTCTTT. Its translation: CASVGLKTEAFF.

For the CDR3, the DNA is TGTGCCACCGGGAGGACAGGGGCGATTGGGAGCAATCAGCCCCAGCATTTT. It specifies CATGRTGAIGSNQPQHF. The chain carries TRBV15 and TRBJ1-5; 9 positions match TRBD1. V gave up 8 bases and J gave up 1 base; unmatched junction bases: 12. In germline, CDR1 is LNHNV, CDR2 YYDKDF (reference sequence). The CDR3 has 17 amino acids.

The chain couples TRBV29-1 to TRBJ2-3, with 9 bases that match TRBD2. Germline assignment: CDR1 SQVTM and CDR2 ANQGSEA. The CDR3 is made up of 14 amino acids. V lost 7 bases to trimming and J lost 3 bases; unmatched junction nucleotides: 8. The CDR3 region is CSAPGLAVTDTQYF. CDR3 in DNA: TGCAGCGCACCGGGACTAGCTGTGACAGATACGCAGTATTTT.

In its sample, this clonotype was seen a few times. This rearrangement joins TRBV20-1 to TRBJ2-7; 9 bases align to TRBD2. Unmatched junction bases numbered 6, after V lost 0 bases and J lost 0 bases. CDR1 and CDR2 (germline): DFQATT, SNEGSKA (reference sequence). The CDR3 is 16 residues long. CDR3 coding DNA: TGCAGTGCTAGAGATCCCGGTAGCGGGAGCTCCTACGAGCAGTACTTC. This gives the protein CSARDPGSGSSYEQYF.

The chain joins TRBV7-8 to TRBJ2-5, with 10 bases identical to TRBD2. The DNA end favors TRBJ2-7, so the J call may be wrong. Per the germline V gene, CDR1 is SGHVS and CDR2 is FQNEAQ. This CDR3 contains 16 residues. The CDR3 DNA sequence: TGTGCCAGCAGCACGGGAAGGACTAGCGGCTCCTACGAGCAGTACTTC. It translates to CASSTGRTSGSYEQYF.

This CDR3 reads CASRQVQRGGFDEQFF. The DNA for the CDR3 is TGTGCCAGCAGACAAGTTCAAAGGGGTGGGTTCGATGAGCAGTTCTTC. The chain is built from TRBV5-5 and TRBJ2-1; tentative D call: TRBD1 (5 bases). This CDR3 is 16 amino acids long. Germline lookup yields CDR1 SGHKS and CDR2 YYEKEE (reference sequence). V lost 5 bases to trimming and J lost 8 bases, with 23 bases between them.

The chain combines TRBV12-3 or TRBV12-4 with TRBJ2-1; 7 positions agree with TRBD2. V lost 3 bases to trimming and J lost 4 bases; unmatched junction nucleotides: 6. This CDR3 contains 15 residues. In DNA form, the CDR3 reads TGTGCCAGCAGTTTGGGGGGGGATGATTACAATGAGCAGTTCTTC. It specifies CASSLGGDDYNEQFF.

V and J are TRBV5-1 and TRBJ1-2, with a possible D match to TRBD1 (5 bases). The length of the CDR3 is 15 residues. Germline V gene sequence: CDR1 SGHRS, CDR2 YFSETQ. The ends were cut back, 0 bases at V and 5 bases at J, with 14 bases in the middle. The CDR3 here is CASSLVAGLGYGYTF. CDR3 nucleotide sequence: TGCGCCAGCAGCTTGGTAGCAGGGCTGGGTTATGGCTACACCTTC.

This chain connects TRBV4-1 to TRBJ2-7; D is perhaps TRBD2 (5 bases). Trimming cost V 1 base and J 2 bases, with 12 bases left between them. CDR1 and CDR2 (germline): MGHRA, YSYEKL. The CDR3 runs to 15 residues. CDR3 protein: CASSQVVGVPYEQYF. The CDR3 DNA follows: TGCGCCAGCAGCCAAGTGGTCGGGGTACCCTACGAGCAGTACTTC.

This clonotype was detected a few times. The CDR3 bases are TGCAGCGTGAGGATGGGGGACGGCTACACCTTC. Amino acids: CSVRMGDGYTF. This rearrangement joins TRBV29-1 to TRBJ1-2; a possible D gene is TRBD1 (5 bases). V was cut by 6 bases and J by 8 bases, with 13 bases left in between. Germline assignment: CDR1 SQVTM and CDR2 ANQGSEA. The CDR3 has 11 amino acids.

The chain couples TRBV7-8 to TRBJ2-7, with D maybe TRBD2 (6 bases). Trimming pared 4 bases from V and 7 bases from J, leaving 14 bases between. CDR1 SGHVS and CDR2 FQNEAQ come from the germline V gene. The CDR3 loop spans 13 amino acids. The CDR3 DNA is TGTGCCAGCAGCTGGGTAGCGGAGTCGGAGCAGTACTTC. Amino acids: CASSWVAESEQYF.

This clonotype was picked up a small number of times. The chain carries TRBV3-1 and TRBJ1-1; no clear D gene. CDR1 is LGHDT and CDR2 is YNNKEL in the germline V gene (reference sequence). This CDR3 has 17 amino acids. Trimming cost V 1 base and J 0 bases, with 15 bases left between them. The CDR3, as DNA: TGTGCCAGCAGCCAAGTTAATCAAGTACGGGTGAACACTGAAGCTTTCTTT. As protein: CASSQVNQVRVNTEAFF.

The genes are TRBV20-1 and TRBJ2-7; 10 nucleotides agree with TRBD2. The J call could be wrong; TRBJ2-5 is a better fit for the DNA end. The CDR3 has 16 amino acids. CDR1 and CDR2 from the germline V gene are DFQATT and SNEGSKA (reference sequence). CDR3 residues: CSASKGLAASGETQYF. The CDR3 DNA is TGCAGTGCTAGTAAAGGACTAGCGGCGTCTGGGGAGACCCAGTACTTC.

The chain couples TRBV10-3 to TRBJ1-2; D gene ambiguous. Trimming left V 3 bases short and J 0 bases short, with 14 bases between. Germline V gene sequence: CDR1 ENHRY, CDR2 SYGVKD. CDR3 size: 16 residues. The CDR3 region is CAISELEDRANYGYTF. The CDR3 nucleotides are TGTGCCATCAGTGAACTTGAAGACCGGGCTAACTATGGCTACACCTTC.